These 21 T cell receptor beta chains originate from one sample sequenced in a study of cytomegalovirus exposure and HLA in healthy donors. Primers included in the PCR were 60 Vbeta and 13 Jbeta primers. Profiling relied on immunoSEQ multiplex PCR, and the TCRdb table lists in-frame clones only, not all of them. The sample has roughly 120,000 clones, around 60% seen once. The sequencing input was PBMCs. The receptors derive from a woman aged 35 to 49 in good health and CMV-seropositive.

V and J are TRBV7-3 and TRBJ2-2; TRBD2 matches 9 bases. From germline, CDR1 is SGHTA and CDR2 FQGTGA. V shed 6 bases and J 6 bases; nucleotides not matched to a gene: 8. There are 15 residues in the CDR3. The CDR3 is CASRRSGSFAGELFF. CDR3 coding DNA: TGTGCCAGCAGGCGTAGCGGGAGCTTCGCCGGGGAGCTGTTTTTT.

The chain uses TRBV4-3 and TRBJ1-4; 8 positions match TRBD1. The V gene's germline CDR1 is LGHNA and CDR2 YSLEER. The CDR3 runs to 15 residues. The V gene end was trimmed by 1 base and the J gene end by 4 bases; junction bases not matched to a gene: 2. CDR3 bases: TGCGCCAGCAGCCAAGGGACAGGGAATAATGAAAAACTGTTTTTT. This translates into CASSQGTGNNEKLFF.

The CDR3 coding sequence is TGTGCCAGCAGCAACAGACAGTCTAACTATGGCTACACCTTC. Translated: CASSNRQSNYGYTF. This rearrangement joins TRBV7-9 to TRBJ1-2, with a possible D match to TRBD1 (5 bases). CDR1 is SEHNR, CDR2 FQNEAQ, per germline (reference sequence). The CDR3 has 14 amino acids. Trimming left V 5 bases short and J 0 bases short, with 10 bases between.

Of note for this clone: This CDR3 is also generated by other DNA sequences in the sample. V usage is TRBV29-1 and J usage is TRBJ2-7; TRBD1 matches 7 bases. The CDR3 runs to 13 residues. Per the germline V gene, CDR1 is SQVTM and CDR2 is ANQGSEA. The V and J ends lost 4 bases and 6 bases, in that order; junction bases with no gene match: 9. The CDR3 here is CSVGTGSFLEQYF. CDR3 nucleotides: TGCAGCGTTGGGACAGGATCGTTCCTCGAGCAGTACTTC.

The chain joins TRBV18 to TRBJ2-7, with 14 bases identical to TRBD2. CDR3 length equals 15 residues. Looked up from germline, CDR1 is KGHSH and CDR2 is LQKENI. The junction had 2 bases not matched to a gene; V was cut back by 2 bases and J by 5 bases. CDR3 sequence reads: CASSPGTSGRNEQYF. Written as DNA, the CDR3 is TGTGCCAGCTCACCAGGGACTAGCGGGAGAAACGAGCAGTACTTC.

This clone has only a few counts. The chain links TRBV4-3 to TRBJ2-2; 8 bases are a match to TRBD2. Trimming cost V 2 bases and J 5 bases; bases outside gene matches: 4. The CDR3 consists of 15 residues. CDR1 and CDR2 from the germline V gene are LGHNA and YSLEER. CDR3 sequence: CASSQRREETGELFF. CDR3 DNA: TGCGCCAGCAGCCAACGGCGGGAGGAGACCGGGGAGCTGTTTTTT.

This chain joins TRBV7-9 and TRBJ2-7, with a weak D call TRBD2 (7 bases). The CDR3 is 13 residues long. Trimming removed 7 bases at V and 5 bases at J, with 15 bases between. CDR1 and CDR2 (germline): SEHNR, FQNEAQ (reference sequence). The CDR3 region is CASKEQGGNEQYF. CDR3 sequence (DNA): TGTGCCAGCAAAGAACAGGGAGGGAACGAGCAGTACTTC.

This chain uses TRBV28 with TRBJ1-6; D possibly corresponds to TRBD1 (5 bases). This CDR3 comprises 18 residues. Germline CDR1 reads MDHEN; CDR2 reads SYDVKM. The germline V and J ends were trimmed by 4 bases and 3 bases, with 19 bases remaining between them. CDR3 in DNA: TGTGCCAGCAGTTCCTCGTTTAAACGGGGGTACTATAATTCACCCCTCCACTTT. Translation gives CASSSSFKRGYYNSPLHF.

The chain combines TRBV4-3 with TRBJ2-1; 10 bases line up with TRBD2. Germline V lookup: CDR1 LGHNA, CDR2 YSLEER. CDR3 length: 18 amino acids. J was trimmed by 7 bases and V by 4 bases; bases with no gene match: 16. CDR3 coding DNA: TGCGCCAGCAGCCCCACCGGGGGAGCGGGAGGGCCGGGGAATGAGCAGTTCTTC. Protein sequence: CASSPTGGAGGPGNEQFF.

The chain combines TRBV19 with TRBJ1-4; perhaps TRBD1 as D (6 bases). This CDR3 has 14 amino acids. Deletions cut 7 bases from V and 5 bases from J, with 14 bases between. The germline gives CDR1 LNHDA, CDR2 SQIVND (reference sequence). The CDR3 nucleotides are TGTGCCAGTAACCCGGACCAGGGGAATGAAAAACTGTTTTTT. It codes for CASNPDQGNEKLFF.

This rearrangement joins TRBV11-2 to TRBJ1-1; TRBD1 is a possible D gene (6 bases). The CDR3 spans 14 residues. Trimming left V 5 bases short and J 2 bases short, with 12 bases between. From germline, CDR1 is SGHAT and CDR2 FQNNGV. CDR3 coding DNA: TGTGCCAGCAGCCCTCGGACAGCCAACACTGAAGCTTTCTTT. Translated, it gives CASSPRTANTEAFF.

In its sample, this clone was seen a few times. This chain connects TRBV7-3 to TRBJ2-3, with 13 bases matching TRBD2. The length of the CDR3 is 22 residues. Germline assignment: CDR1 SGHTA and CDR2 FQGTGA. Losses at the gene ends were 0 bases for V and 2 bases for J; bases not matched to a gene: 17. Here the CDR3 reads CASSLTKTSGRTQPPYTDTQYF. In DNA form, the CDR3 reads TGTGCCAGCAGCTTAACAAAGACTAGCGGGAGGACCCAACCCCCCTACACAGATACGCAGTATTTT.

This clone has a handful of counts. V gene TRBV29-1 combines with J gene TRBJ2-3; D is unclear. Trimming removed 0 bases at V and 3 bases at J, with 13 bases between. Germline V gene data show CDR1 as SQVTM and CDR2 as ANQGSEA. The CDR3 runs 15 residues. The CDR3 protein is CSVEDKIVVTDTQYF. The CDR3 region has the DNA TGCAGCGTTGAAGATAAGATAGTGGTGACAGATACGCAGTATTTT.

The chain couples TRBV7-2 to TRBJ2-7; D call uncertain. Germline loops: CDR1 SGHTA, CDR2 FQGNSA. Trimming cost V 1 base and J 1 base, with 8 bases left between them. The CDR3 consists of 14 residues. The chain's CDR3 is CASSLVPRSYEQYF. The CDR3 DNA reads TGTGCCAGCAGCTTAGTCCCCCGGTCCTACGAGCAGTACTTC.

The chain has TRBV2 and TRBJ1-1; D is perhaps TRBD1 (5 bases). There are 12 residues in the CDR3. Germline CDR1 SNHLY, CDR2 FYNNEI. V lost 6 bases and J 10 bases, leaving 15 bases between the germline ends. The CDR3 reads CASRRQLLGAFF. The CDR3 DNA reads TGTGCCAGCAGACGACAGTTGCTGGGAGCTTTCTTT.

V usage is TRBV6-1 and J usage is TRBJ2-1; 14 nucleotides align to TRBD2. Trimming took 4 bases from V and 7 from J; bases not matched to a gene: 0. Per the germline V gene, CDR1 is MNHNS and CDR2 is SASEGT. The CDR3 spans 14 residues. The CDR3 DNA reads TGTGCCAGCAGTGGACTAGCGGGAGGGAATGAGCAGTTCTTC. Its translation is CASSGLAGGNEQFF.

In its sample, this clone was seen a few times. The chain recombines TRBV4-3 with TRBJ2-3, with 7 bases matching TRBD1. Germline CDR1 LGHNA, CDR2 YSLEER. There are 16 residues in the CDR3. V trimming: 4 bases; J trimming: 3 bases; junction bases outside the gene matches: 10. CDR3 nucleotides: TGCGCCAGCAGCCGATCGACAGGGAGTTGGACAGATACGCAGTATTTT. Its translation is CASSRSTGSWTDTQYF.

Concerning this clone: The junction shows a germline mismatch at one end, possibly a read error. The rearrangement uses TRBV29-1 and TRBJ1-2, with no clear D. CDR1 SQVTM and CDR2 ANQGSEA come from the germline V gene. This CDR3 has 12 residues. The CDR3 bases are TGCAGCGTTGTATCCCCTAACTATAGCTACACCTTC. It yields the protein CSVVSPNYSYTF.

This clone was detected once. This chain uses TRBV7-9 with TRBJ2-5, with D possibly being TRBD1 (6 bases). The J call is uncertain, as TRBJ2-7 better fits the DNA end. Germline V lookup: CDR1 SEHNR, CDR2 FQNEAQ (reference sequence). This CDR3 comprises 14 residues. The CDR3 spells CASSLAGGTDEQYF. In DNA form, the CDR3 reads TGTGCCAGCAGCTTAGCTGGGGGCACGGACGAGCAGTACTTC.

The chain combines TRBV28 with TRBJ2-7; possible D gene TRBD1, 5 bases. V shed 5 bases and J shed 3 bases, with 14 bases lying between them. The CDR3 consists of 14 residues. CDR1 is MDHEN and CDR2 is SYDVKM in the germline V gene. CDR3 DNA: TGTGCCAGCAGTCCACCAGGGCTCAGCTACGAGCAGTACTTC. It specifies CASSPPGLSYEQYF.

This clone was recorded only once. This could be a read error, since a much larger clone is one nucleotide away. The V call is TRBV4-3, the J call TRBJ2-1; TRBD2 agrees at 8 bases. The CDR3 has 16 residues. The ends lost 0 bases at V and 0 bases at J; junction bases unmatched: 1. CDR1 is LGHNA, CDR2 YSLEER, per germline. CDR3 coding DNA: TGCGCCAGCAGCCAAGATGCGGGAGGCTCCTACAATGAGCAGTTCTTC. This codes for CASSQDAGGSYNEQFF.